This T cell receptor beta chain was retrieved from a study of blood T cell repertoires in COVID-19. Study-wide context: Samples came from the United States, Italy and Spain, spanning acute and convalescent COVID-19.

This table comes from immunoSEQ multiplex PCR, and its TCRdb copy is limited to in-frame clones, with some not included. The table shows about 260,000 clones, with 65% to 85% occurring only once. Per germline, CDR1 SEHNR and CDR2 FQNEAQ (reference sequence). V was cut by 7 bases and J by 1 base, with 14 bases left in between. The CDR3 contains 14 residues. The specimen was peripheral blood. The V call is TRBV7-9, the J call TRBJ2-7; D may be TRBD1 (5 bases). The TCR sequence derives from a woman aged 40 to 50 who had recovered from COVID-19. The DNA for the CDR3 is TGTGCCAGCAACCAGGGATCCCCTTCCTACGAGCAGTACTTC. This codes for CASNQGSPSYEQYF.